Sequencing of this T cell receptor (beta chain) was carried out in a study of blood T cell repertoires in COVID-19. Study at large: Whether acute or convalescent, the COVID-19 samples came from the United States, Italy and Spain. Nucleic acid was either cDNA or gDNA, and it came from T cells, B-cell-depleted T cells, or PBMCs.

The germline CDR1 and CDR2 sequences are KGHSH and LQKENI. The CDR3 has 14 amino acids. The V end was cut by 1 base, the J end by 2 bases, with 8 bases between. Original handling: Using reference gene primer amplification, nucleated cell counts were estimated. Sequencing used immunoSEQ multiplex PCR; TCRdb keeps in-frame clones, though not all of them. The DNA was the basis for D and trimming; V, J and clone size are from that table. The table lists about 93,000 clones, 90% of them singletons. This TCR was recovered from a human donor with active COVID-19. The donor label of this sample is uncertain. The rearrangement joins TRBV18 to TRBJ1-1, with D possibly being TRBD1 (5 bases). The source material was peripheral blood. CDR3 residues: CASSPLDINTEAFF. In DNA, the CDR3 is TGTGCCAGCTCACCACTGGACATAAACACTGAAGCTTTCTTT.